Listed here are 5 T cell receptor beta chains from one sample, sequenced in a study of CD8 T cells in ankylosing spondylitis. In TCRdb, the 5' RACE reads were re-called with MiXCR into one record per CDR3 protein. This repertoire shows hundreds of thousands of distinct CDR3 sequences, about 11% found once; its top ten account for roughly a fifth. The sequencing input was blood, either unsorted or a sorted T cell fraction (not recorded which). The receptors originated from a male donor with ankylosing spondylitis or in good health (not recorded which).

This clonotype was seen at least ten times. The V gene is TRBV27, the J gene TRBJ1-5; D perhaps matches TRBD1 (5 bases). Germline lookup yields CDR1 MNHEY and CDR2 SMNVEV (reference sequence). The V and J ends lost 4 bases and 2 bases respectively, with 12 bases between them. The CDR3 runs 15 residues. The CDR3 nucleotides read TGTGCCAGCAGTTCCCTTGGGGCGGGCAATCAGCCCCAGCATTTT. Its translation: CASSSLGAGNQPQHF.

This clonotype has ten or more counts. This sequence joins TRBV12-3 or TRBV12-4 and TRBJ2-2, with a weak D call TRBD2 (5 bases). Trimming took off 2 bases at V and 0 bases at J, with 10 bases between the two ends. There are 16 residues in the CDR3. In DNA, the CDR3 is TGTGCCAGCAGTTTACTGAGGGCTTCGAACACCGGGGAGCTGTTTTTT. It specifies CASSLLRASNTGELFF.

Ten or more counts support this clonotype. J is TRBJ2-2 and V is TRBV24-1; 9 bases map to TRBD2. Germline V CDR1 and CDR2: KGHDR, SFDVKD. This CDR3 has 19 amino acids. V shed 0 bases and J 1 base; nucleotides not matched to a gene: 8. Here the CDR3 reads CATSDLHGGGAVNTGELFF. The CDR3 DNA is TGTGCCACCAGTGATTTGCATGGCGGGGGGGCCGTGAACACCGGGGAGCTGTTTTTT.

This clonotype was detected only a few times. This chain uses TRBV12-3 or TRBV12-4 with TRBJ2-2; 9 positions match TRBD1. V gave up 6 bases and J gave up 6 bases; unmatched junction bases: 5. The CDR3 runs 14 residues. The CDR3 spells CASRNRGQAGELFF. The CDR3 region has the DNA TGTGCCAGCAGAAACAGGGGGCAAGCCGGGGAGCTGTTTTTT.

This clonotype appeared many times. The chain employs TRBV9 and TRBJ2-1; TRBD2 might be the D (6 bases). Trimming stripped 0 bases from V and 2 bases from J, with 9 bases between. The length of the CDR3 is 15 residues. Germline values: CDR1 SGDLS, CDR2 YYNGEE. The CDR3: CASSVGRETYNEQFF. CDR3 nucleotide sequence: TGTGCCAGCAGCGTAGGGAGGGAAACCTACAATGAGCAGTTCTTC.